A single sample is the source of the 12 T cell receptor beta chains below, sequenced in a study of T cell responses to AZD1222 COVID-19 vaccine. Some clones are missing from TCRdb's copy, which holds only in-frame ones; the method was immunoSEQ multiplex PCR. Seen here are around 120,000 clones, roughly 87% observed once, and the top ten hold roughly 8%. This material consisted of peripheral blood, taken on day 0 of AZD1222 vaccination. The origin of the receptors is an adult in good health.

The genes are TRBV28 and TRBJ2-7; D may correspond to TRBD1 or TRBD2 (5 bases each). The CDR3 length is 15 residues. With 7 bases removed from V and 3 bases from J, the gap between germline ends came to 19 bases. Germline V gene lookup returns CDR1 MDHEN and CDR2 SYDVKM. CDR3 sequence (DNA): TGTGCCAGCATTGTACCGGGACCTCCCTGCTACGAGCAGTACTTC. Amino acids: CASIVPGPPCYEQYF. Full variable domain (rest looked up from reference TRBV28 and TRBJ2-7): DVKVTQSSRYLVKRTGEKVFLECVQDMDHENMFWYRQDPGLGLRLIYFSYDVKMKEKGDIPEGYSVSREKKERFSLILESASTNQTSMYLCASIVPGPPCYEQYFGPGTRLTVT.

V usage is TRBV19 and J usage is TRBJ1-3; the match to TRBD1 covers 7 bases. Unmatched junction bases numbered 5, after V lost 6 bases and J lost 0 bases. This CDR3 has 15 amino acids. The germline CDR1 and CDR2 sequences are LNHDA and SQIVND (reference sequence). This chain's CDR3 is CASRTGQNSGNTIYF. The CDR3 nucleotides read TGTGCCAGTAGGACGGGACAGAACTCTGGAAACACCATATATTTT.

The rearrangement uses TRBV2 and TRBJ2-7, with D possibly being TRBD2 (5 bases). The CDR3 consists of 13 residues. The V end lost 4 bases, the J end lost 0 bases, and 7 bases lay between the germline ends. Germline-derived CDR1 and CDR2 are SNHLY and FYNNEI. CDR3 amino acids: CASSGRSSYEQYF. DNA of the CDR3: TGTGCCAGCAGTGGGAGGAGCTCCTACGAGCAGTACTTC.

CDR3 sequence: CASRRGPGVSTEAFF. The CDR3, as DNA: TGTGCCAGCAGGAGGGGTCCAGGGGTATCCACTGAAGCTTTCTTT. The genes are TRBV6-5 and TRBJ1-1; D might be TRBD1 (6 bases). This CDR3 has 15 amino acids. Deletions cut 6 bases from V and 4 bases from J, with 18 bases between. Looked up from germline, CDR1 is MNHEY and CDR2 is SVGAGI.

The rearrangement links TRBV24-1 to TRBJ2-2; 9 bases align to TRBD1. With 4 bases clipped from V and 6 bases from J, the junction kept 8 bases outside the gene matches. CDR3 size: 16 residues. CDR1 is KGHDR and CDR2 is SFDVKD in the germline V gene. Here the CDR3 DNA reads TGTGCCACCAGTGACCCCGGGACAGGGAAAGCCGGGGAGCTGTTTTTT. Translated: CATSDPGTGKAGELFF.

V gene TRBV9 combines with J gene TRBJ2-2; 7 bases are shared with TRBD1. V shed 4 bases, J shed 0 bases, and the junction held 6 bases outside the gene matches. Germline V gene sequence: CDR1 SGDLS, CDR2 YYNGEE. This CDR3 comprises 16 residues. The CDR3, as DNA: TGTGCCAGCAGCTTGACAGGGATGGCGAACACCGGGGAGCTGTTTTTT. This translates into CASSLTGMANTGELFF. Supplemented by reference TRBV9 and TRBJ2-2, the full variable domain reads DSGVTQTPKHLITATGQRVTLRCSPRSGDLSVYWYQQSLDQGLQFLIQYYNGEERAKGNILERFSAQQFPDLHSELNLSSLELGDSALYFCASSLTGMANTGELFFGEGSRLTVL.

This sequence joins TRBV12-3 or TRBV12-4 and TRBJ1-1, with D unresolved. V lost 5 bases to trimming and J lost 1 base, with 5 bases between them. This CDR3 has 12 residues. CDR3 sequence: CASSPGNTEAFF. The DNA of the CDR3 is TGTGCCAGCAGTCCGGGGAACACTGAAGCTTTCTTT.

This chain uses TRBV28 with TRBJ1-2; D remains ambiguous. CDR1 is MDHEN, CDR2 SYDVKM, per germline. The V end lost 7 bases, the J end lost 6 bases, and 21 bases lay between the germline ends. This CDR3 spans 15 amino acids. CDR3 coding DNA: TGTGCCAGCACCCTACGAGTAAGGTTTGTGGATGGCTACACCTTC. Translated, it gives CASTLRVRFVDGYTF.

The chain links TRBV7-9 to TRBJ2-7; D gene ambiguous. CDR3 size: 13 residues. Germline-derived CDR1 and CDR2 are SEHNR and FQNEAQ (reference sequence). V lost 1 base and J 3 bases, leaving 7 bases between the germline ends. The CDR3 spells CASSLVNRYEQYF. CDR3 sequence (DNA): TGTGCCAGCAGCTTAGTTAACCGCTACGAGCAGTACTTC.

The rearrangement joins TRBV20-1 to TRBJ2-1; no firm D call. The CDR3 consists of 11 residues. Germline V lookup: CDR1 DFQATT, CDR2 SNEGSKA (reference sequence). The germline V and J ends were trimmed by 5 bases and 1 base, with 3 bases remaining between them. Here the CDR3 reads CSAGSYNEQFF. DNA for the CDR3: TGCAGTGCTGGGTCCTACAATGAGCAGTTCTTC.

In its sample, this clone is medium-sized. The chain employs TRBV27 and TRBJ2-1; no clear D gene. The CDR3 is made up of 13 amino acids. Deletions cut 10 bases from V and 4 bases from J, with 14 bases between. Per the germline V gene, CDR1 is MNHEY and CDR2 is SMNVEV (reference sequence). The CDR3 DNA reads as TGTGCCACCGCTAGACGGGCTTACAATGAGCAGTTCTTC. This codes for CATARRAYNEQFF.

V usage is TRBV6-5 and J usage is TRBJ2-7; D tentatively fits TRBD1 or TRBD2 (5 bases each). CDR1 and CDR2 (germline): MNHEY, SVGAGI. Trimming shortened V by 7 bases and J by 0 bases, and 10 bases separated the two germline ends. The length of the CDR3 is 13 residues. In DNA form, the CDR3 reads TGTGCCAGCACTGGGACGTTCTCCTACGAGCAGTACTTC. Encoded protein: CASTGTFSYEQYF.